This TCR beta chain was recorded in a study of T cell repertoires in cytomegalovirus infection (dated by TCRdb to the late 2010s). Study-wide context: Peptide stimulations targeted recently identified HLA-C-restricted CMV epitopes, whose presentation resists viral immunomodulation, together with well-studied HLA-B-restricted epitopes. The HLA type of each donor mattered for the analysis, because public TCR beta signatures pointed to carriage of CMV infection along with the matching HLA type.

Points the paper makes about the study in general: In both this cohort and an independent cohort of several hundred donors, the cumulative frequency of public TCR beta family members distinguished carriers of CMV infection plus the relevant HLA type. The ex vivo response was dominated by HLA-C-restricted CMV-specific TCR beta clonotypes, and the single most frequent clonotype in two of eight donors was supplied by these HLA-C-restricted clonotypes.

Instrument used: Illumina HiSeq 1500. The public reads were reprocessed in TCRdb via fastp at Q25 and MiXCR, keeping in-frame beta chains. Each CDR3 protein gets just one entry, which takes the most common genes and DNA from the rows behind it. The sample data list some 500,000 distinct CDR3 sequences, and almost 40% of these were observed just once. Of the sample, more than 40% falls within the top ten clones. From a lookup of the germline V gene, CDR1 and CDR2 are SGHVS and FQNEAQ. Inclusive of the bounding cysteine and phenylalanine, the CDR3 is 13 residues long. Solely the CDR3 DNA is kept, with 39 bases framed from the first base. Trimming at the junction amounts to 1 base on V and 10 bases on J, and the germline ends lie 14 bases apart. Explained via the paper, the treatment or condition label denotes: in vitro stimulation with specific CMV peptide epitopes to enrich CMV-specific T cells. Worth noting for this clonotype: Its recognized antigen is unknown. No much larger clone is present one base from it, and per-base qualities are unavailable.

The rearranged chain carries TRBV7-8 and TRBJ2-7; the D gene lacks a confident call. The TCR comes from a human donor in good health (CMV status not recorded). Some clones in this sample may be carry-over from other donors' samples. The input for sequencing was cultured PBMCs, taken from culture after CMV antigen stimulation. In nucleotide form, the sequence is TGTGCCAGCAGCTTAGGACCCAGTTTCATCCAGTACTTC. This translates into CASSLGPSFIQYF.